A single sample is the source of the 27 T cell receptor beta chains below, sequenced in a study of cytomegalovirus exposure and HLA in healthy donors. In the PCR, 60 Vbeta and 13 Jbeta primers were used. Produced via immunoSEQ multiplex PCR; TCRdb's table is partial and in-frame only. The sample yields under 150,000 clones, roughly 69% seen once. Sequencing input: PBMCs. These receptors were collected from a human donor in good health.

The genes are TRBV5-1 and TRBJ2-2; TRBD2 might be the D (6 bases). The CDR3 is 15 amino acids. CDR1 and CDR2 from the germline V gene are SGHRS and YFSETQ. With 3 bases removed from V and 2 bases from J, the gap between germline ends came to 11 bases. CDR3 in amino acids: CASSSSAINTGELFF. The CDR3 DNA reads TGCGCCAGCAGCTCTAGCGCCATCAACACCGGGGAGCTGTTTTTT.

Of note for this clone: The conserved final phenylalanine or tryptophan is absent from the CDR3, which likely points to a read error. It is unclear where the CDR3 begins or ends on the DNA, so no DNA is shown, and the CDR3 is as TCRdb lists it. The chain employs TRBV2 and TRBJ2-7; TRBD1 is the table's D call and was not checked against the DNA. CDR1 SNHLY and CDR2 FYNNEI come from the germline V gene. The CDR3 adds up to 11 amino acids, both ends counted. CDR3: CASRTGTGILR.

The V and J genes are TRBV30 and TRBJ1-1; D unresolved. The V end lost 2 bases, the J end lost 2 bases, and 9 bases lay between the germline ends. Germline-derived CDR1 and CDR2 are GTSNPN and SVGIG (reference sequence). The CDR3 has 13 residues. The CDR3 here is CAWSLGANTEAFF. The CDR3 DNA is TGTGCCTGGAGTCTTGGAGCCAACACTGAAGCTTTCTTT.

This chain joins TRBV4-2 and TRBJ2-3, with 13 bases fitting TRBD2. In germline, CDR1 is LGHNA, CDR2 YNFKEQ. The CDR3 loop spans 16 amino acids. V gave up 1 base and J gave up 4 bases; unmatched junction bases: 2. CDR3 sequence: CASSQGTSGGADTQYF. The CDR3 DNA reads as TGTGCCAGCAGCCAAGGTACTAGCGGGGGGGCAGATACGCAGTATTTT.

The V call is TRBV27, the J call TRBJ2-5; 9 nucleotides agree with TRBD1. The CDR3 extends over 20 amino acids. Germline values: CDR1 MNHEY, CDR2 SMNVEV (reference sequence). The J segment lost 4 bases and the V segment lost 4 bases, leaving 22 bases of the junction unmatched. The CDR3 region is CASSSETGQGKARVRETQYF. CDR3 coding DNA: TGTGCCAGCAGTTCCGAAACGGGACAGGGAAAAGCGCGGGTCCGAGAGACCCAGTACTTC.

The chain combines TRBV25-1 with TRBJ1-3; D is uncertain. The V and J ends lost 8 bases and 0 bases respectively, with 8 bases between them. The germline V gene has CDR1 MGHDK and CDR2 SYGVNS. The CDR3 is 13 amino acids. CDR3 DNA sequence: TGTGCCAGCGGCTTAACCTCTGGAAACACCATATATTTT. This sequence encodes CASGLTSGNTIYF.

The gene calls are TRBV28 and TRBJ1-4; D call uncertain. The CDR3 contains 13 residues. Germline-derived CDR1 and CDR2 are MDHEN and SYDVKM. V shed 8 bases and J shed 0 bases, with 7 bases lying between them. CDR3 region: CASQYATNEKLFF. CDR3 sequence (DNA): TGTGCCAGCCAGTATGCAACTAATGAAAAACTGTTTTTT.

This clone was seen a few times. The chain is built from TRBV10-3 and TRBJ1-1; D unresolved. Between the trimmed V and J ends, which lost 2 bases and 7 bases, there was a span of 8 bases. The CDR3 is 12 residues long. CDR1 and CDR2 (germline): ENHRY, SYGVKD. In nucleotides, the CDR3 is TGTGCCATCAGTGAGCTTCTAGGTGAAGCTTTCTTT. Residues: CAISELLGEAFF.

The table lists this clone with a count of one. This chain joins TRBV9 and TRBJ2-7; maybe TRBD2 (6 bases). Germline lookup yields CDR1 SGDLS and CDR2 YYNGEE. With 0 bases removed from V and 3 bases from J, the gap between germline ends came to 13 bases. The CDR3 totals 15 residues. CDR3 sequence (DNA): TGTGCCAGCAGCGTAGGGCCTACGGGGGACTACGAGCAGTACTTC. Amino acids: CASSVGPTGDYEQYF.

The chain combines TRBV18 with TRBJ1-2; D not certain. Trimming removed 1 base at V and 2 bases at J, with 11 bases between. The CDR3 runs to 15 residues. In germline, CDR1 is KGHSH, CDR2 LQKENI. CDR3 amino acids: CASSPRYDLNYGYTF. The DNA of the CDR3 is TGTGCCAGCTCACCACGATACGATCTAAACTATGGCTACACCTTC.

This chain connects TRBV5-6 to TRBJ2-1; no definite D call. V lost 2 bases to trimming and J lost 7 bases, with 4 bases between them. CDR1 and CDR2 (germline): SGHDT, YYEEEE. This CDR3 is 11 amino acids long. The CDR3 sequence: CASSLANEQFF. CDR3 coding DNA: TGTGCCAGCAGCTTAGCAAATGAGCAGTTCTTC.

The CDR3 here is CASSQERGTGRSTDTQYF. The CDR3 DNA reads TGTGCCAGCAGCCAAGAAAGGGGCACAGGAAGAAGCACAGATACGCAGTATTTT. The chain has TRBV14 and TRBJ2-3; the D gene is possibly TRBD1 (5 bases). With 0 bases removed from V and 0 bases from J, the gap between germline ends came to 16 bases. The CDR3 spans 18 residues. Looked up from germline, CDR1 is SGHDN and CDR2 is FVKESK.

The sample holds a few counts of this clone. This CDR3 reads CASSWRGAAGKDTQYF. CDR3 nucleotide sequence: TGTGCCAGCAGCTGGCGGGGGGCCGCCGGGAAAGATACGCAGTATTTT. The chain combines TRBV11-2 with TRBJ2-3; 8 bases are a match to TRBD2. The CDR3 runs to 16 residues. V dropped 4 bases and J dropped 5; count of bases not matched to a gene: 11. Germline values: CDR1 SGHAT, CDR2 FQNNGV.

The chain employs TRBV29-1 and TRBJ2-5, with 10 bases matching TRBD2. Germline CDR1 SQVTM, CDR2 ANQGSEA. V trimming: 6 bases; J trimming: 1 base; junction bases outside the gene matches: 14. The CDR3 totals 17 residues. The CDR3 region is CSVSGTSDSPFQETQYF. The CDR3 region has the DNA TGCAGCGTCTCCGGGACTAGCGACTCCCCGTTCCAAGAGACCCAGTACTTC.

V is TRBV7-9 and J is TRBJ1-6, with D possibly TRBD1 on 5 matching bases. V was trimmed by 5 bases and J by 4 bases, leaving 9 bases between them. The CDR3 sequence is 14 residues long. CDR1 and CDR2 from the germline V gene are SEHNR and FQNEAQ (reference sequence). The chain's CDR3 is CASSQTDYNSPLHF. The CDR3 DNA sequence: TGTGCCAGCAGCCAGACAGATTATAATTCACCCCTCCACTTT.

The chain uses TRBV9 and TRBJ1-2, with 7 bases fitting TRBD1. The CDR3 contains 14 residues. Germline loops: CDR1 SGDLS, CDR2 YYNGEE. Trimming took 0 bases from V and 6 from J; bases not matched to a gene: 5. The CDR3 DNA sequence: TGTGCCAGCAGCGTAGGAGACAGGGCCCATGGCTACACCTTC. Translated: CASSVGDRAHGYTF.

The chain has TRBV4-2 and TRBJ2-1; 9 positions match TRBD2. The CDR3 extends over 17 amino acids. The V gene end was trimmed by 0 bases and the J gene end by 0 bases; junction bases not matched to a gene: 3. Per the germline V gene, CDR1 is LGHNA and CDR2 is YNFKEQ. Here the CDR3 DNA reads TGTGCCAGCAGCCAAGATCGCGGGGGGGCCTCCTACAATGAGCAGTTCTTC. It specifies CASSQDRGGASYNEQFF.

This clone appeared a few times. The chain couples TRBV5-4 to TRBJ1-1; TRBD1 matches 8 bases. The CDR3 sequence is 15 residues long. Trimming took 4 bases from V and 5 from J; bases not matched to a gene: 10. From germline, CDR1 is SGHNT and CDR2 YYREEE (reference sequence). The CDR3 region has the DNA TGTGCCAGCAGCCCGGGCGGACAGGGAGGGACTGAAGCTTTCTTT. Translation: CASSPGGQGGTEAFF.

The CDR3 loop is CASWAGGAHYGYTF. The CDR3 bases are TGTGCCAGCTGGGCAGGGGGCGCGCACTATGGCTACACCTTC. This chain connects TRBV28 to TRBJ1-2; TRBD1 agrees at 8 bases. Germline-derived CDR1 and CDR2 are MDHEN and SYDVKM. V shed 8 bases and J 3 bases; nucleotides not matched to a gene: 8. This CDR3 comprises 14 residues.

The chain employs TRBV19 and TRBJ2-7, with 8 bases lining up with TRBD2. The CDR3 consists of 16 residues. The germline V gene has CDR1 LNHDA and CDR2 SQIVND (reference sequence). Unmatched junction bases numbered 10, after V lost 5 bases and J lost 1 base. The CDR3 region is CASSARSSGNSYEQYF. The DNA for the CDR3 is TGTGCCAGTAGTGCCCGGAGTAGCGGGAATTCCTACGAGCAGTACTTC.

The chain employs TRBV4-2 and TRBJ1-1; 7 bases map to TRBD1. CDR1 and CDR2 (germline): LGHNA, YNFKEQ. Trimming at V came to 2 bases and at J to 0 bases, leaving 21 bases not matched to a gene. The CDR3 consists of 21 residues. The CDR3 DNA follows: TGTGCCAGCAGCCAACGACAGGGCTGGGGGGCGAACCCCGGGATGAACACTGAAGCTTTCTTT. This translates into CASSQRQGWGANPGMNTEAFF.

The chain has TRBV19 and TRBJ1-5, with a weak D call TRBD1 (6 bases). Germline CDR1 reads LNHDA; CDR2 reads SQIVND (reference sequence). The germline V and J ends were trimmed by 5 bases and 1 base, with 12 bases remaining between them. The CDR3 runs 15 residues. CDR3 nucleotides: TGTGCCAGTAGTTATAACCAGGGGAGCAATCAGCCCCAGCATTTT. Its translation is CASSYNQGSNQPQHF.

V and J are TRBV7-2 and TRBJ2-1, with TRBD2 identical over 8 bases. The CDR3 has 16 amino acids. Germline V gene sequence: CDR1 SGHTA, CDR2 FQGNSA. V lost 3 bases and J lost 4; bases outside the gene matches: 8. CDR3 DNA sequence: TGTGCCAGCAGCTTTAATAGCGGGGCGCGGTACAATGAGCAGTTCTTC. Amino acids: CASSFNSGARYNEQFF. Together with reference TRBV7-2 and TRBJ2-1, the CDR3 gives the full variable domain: GAGVSQSPSNKVTEKGKDVELRCDPISGHTALYWYRQSLGQGLEFLIYFQGNSAPDKSGLPSDRFSAERTGGSVSTLTIQRTQQEDSAVYLCASSFNSGARYNEQFFGPGTRLTVL.

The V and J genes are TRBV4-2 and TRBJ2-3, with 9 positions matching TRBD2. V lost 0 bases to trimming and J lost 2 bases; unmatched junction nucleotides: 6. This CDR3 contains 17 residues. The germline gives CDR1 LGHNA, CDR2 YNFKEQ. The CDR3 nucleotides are TGTGCCAGCAGCCAAGACAGACTAGCGGATACCACAGATACGCAGTATTTT. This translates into CASSQDRLADTTDTQYF.

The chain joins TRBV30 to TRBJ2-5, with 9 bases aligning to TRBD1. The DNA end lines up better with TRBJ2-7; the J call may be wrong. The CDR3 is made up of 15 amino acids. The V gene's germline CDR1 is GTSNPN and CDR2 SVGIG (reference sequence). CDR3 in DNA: TGTGCCTGGAGCAACGGCCGGGACAGGGCGTACGAGCAGTACTTC. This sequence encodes CAWSNGRDRAYEQYF.

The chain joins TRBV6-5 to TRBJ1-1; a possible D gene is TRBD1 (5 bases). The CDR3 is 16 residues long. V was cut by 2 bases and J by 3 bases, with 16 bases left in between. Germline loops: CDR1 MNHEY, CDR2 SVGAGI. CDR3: CASSYAAGAAYTEAFF. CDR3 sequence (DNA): TGTGCCAGCAGTTACGCGGCTGGGGCGGCCTACACTGAAGCTTTCTTT.

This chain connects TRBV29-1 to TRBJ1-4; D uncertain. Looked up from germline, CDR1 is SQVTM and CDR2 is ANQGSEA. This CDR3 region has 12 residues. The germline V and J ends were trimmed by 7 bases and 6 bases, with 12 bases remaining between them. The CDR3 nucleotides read TGCAGCGCCGCCTCTACGGATGAAAAACTGTTTTTT. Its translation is CSAASTDEKLFF.